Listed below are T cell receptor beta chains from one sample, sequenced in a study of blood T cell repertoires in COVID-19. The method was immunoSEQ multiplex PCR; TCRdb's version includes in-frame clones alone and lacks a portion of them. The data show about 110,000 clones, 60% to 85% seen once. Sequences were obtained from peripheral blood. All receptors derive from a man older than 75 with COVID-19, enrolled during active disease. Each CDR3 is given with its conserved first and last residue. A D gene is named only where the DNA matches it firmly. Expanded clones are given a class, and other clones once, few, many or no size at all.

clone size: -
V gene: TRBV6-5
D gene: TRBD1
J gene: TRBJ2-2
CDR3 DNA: TGTGCCAGCAGTTACGGGGACAGGTTAAACACCGGGGAGCTGTTTTTT
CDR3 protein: CASSYGDRLNTGELFF

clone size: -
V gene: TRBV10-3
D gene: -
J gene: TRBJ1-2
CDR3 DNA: TGTGCCATCAGACAACAGGGCGTGGACTATGGCTACACCTTC
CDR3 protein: CAIRQQGVDYGYTF

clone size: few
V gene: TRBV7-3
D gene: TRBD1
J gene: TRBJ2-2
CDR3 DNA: TGTGCCAGCAGCCCATACAGGGGGCCCGGGGAGCTGTTTTTT
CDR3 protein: CASSPYRGPGELFF

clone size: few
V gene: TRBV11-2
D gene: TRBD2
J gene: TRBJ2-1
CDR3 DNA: TGTGCCAGCAGGGGACGGCGACTAGCGGGAGGGGGCGAGCAGTTCTTC
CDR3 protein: CASRGRRLAGGGEQFF

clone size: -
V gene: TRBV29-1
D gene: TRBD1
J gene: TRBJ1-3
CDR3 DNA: TGCAGCGTTAGCTCCGGGACAGCCTACTCTGGAAACACCATATATTTT
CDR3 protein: CSVSSGTAYSGNTIYF

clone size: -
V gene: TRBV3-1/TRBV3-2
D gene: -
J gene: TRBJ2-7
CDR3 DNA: TGTGCCAGCAGCTCGACAGGTGGAGCCTACGAGCAGTACTTC
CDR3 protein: CASSSTGGAYEQYF

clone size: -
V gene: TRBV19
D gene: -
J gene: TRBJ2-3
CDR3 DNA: TGTGCCAGTAGTATAGATCTCGAAGGAGGGGCAGGTTTGACAGATACGCAGTATTTT
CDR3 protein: CASSIDLEGGAGLTDTQYF

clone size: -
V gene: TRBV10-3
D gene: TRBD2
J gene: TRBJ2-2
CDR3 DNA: TGTGCCATCACCCGGACTAGCGACAACACCGGGGAGCTGTTTTTT
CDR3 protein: CAITRTSDNTGELFF

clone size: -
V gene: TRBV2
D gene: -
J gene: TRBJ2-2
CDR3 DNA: TGTGCCAGCGAAGATGCGGTGGTCGGGGAGCTGTTTTTT
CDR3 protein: CASEDAVVGELFF

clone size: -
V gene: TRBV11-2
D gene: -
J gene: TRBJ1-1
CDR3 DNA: TGTGCCAGCAGCTTAGATGGCAGGATGAACACTGAAGCTTTCTTT
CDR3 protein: CASSLDGRMNTEAFF

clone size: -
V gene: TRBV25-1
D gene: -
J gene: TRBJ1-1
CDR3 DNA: TGTGCCAGCAGATCTCAGGGGAACACTGAAGCTTTCTTT
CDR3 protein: CASRSQGNTEAFF

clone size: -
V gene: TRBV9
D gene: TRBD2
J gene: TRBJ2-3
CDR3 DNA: TGTGCCAGCAGCGTAGCTGGGGCTAGCGGGAGCAATACGCAGTATTTT
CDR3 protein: CASSVAGASGSNTQYF

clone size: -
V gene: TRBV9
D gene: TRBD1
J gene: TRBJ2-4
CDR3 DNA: TGTGCCAGCAGCGGCGGGACAGGGGATCCAAAAAACATTCAGTACTTC
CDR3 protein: CASSGGTGDPKNIQYF

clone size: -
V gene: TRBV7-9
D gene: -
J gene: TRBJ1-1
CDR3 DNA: TGTGCCAGCAGCCGGGGACACCCGAACACTGAAGCTTTCTTT
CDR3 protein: CASSRGHPNTEAFF

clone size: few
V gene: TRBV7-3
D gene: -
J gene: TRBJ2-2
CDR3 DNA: TGTGCCAGCAGCTTAGGGGCTAGCGCCCCCGGGGAGCTGTTTTTT
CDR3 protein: CASSLGASAPGELFF